A selection of T cell receptor beta chains follows, all from one sample in a study. MiXCR, applied by TCRdb to the RT-PCR reads, yields one record per CDR3 protein. The table records about 680,000 distinct CDR3 sequences, more than 13% of them present only once. Sequencing input: memory CD4+ T cells from blood. Receptors were obtained from a female donor in good health, serving as a healthy control. CDR3s include the opening cysteine and the closing phenylalanine or tryptophan. Fields, in order: V gene, D gene, J gene, clone size, CDR3 DNA, CDR3 protein. The D gene is left open where the match is weak. Clone size appears in some rows only: once, few, many, or a class for an expanded clone.

V: TRBV12-3/TRBV12-4
D: NA
J: TRBJ1-6
size: NA
DNA: TGTGCCAGCAGCTTTAACGATTCACCCCTCCACTTT
CDR3: CASSFNDSPLHF

V: TRBV20-1
D: TRBD1
J: TRBJ1-5
size: NA
DNA: TGCAGTGCTATCTCAAGTGGGGACAGGGGTCAGCCCCAGCATTTT
CDR3: CSAISSGDRGQPQHF

V: TRBV7-2
D: NA
J: TRBJ2-5
size: few
DNA: TGTGCCAGCAGCTTATGGGGCGCGAAGGAGACCCAGTACTTC
CDR3: CASSLWGAKETQYF

V: TRBV7-2
D: NA
J: TRBJ2-1
size: few
DNA: TGTGCCAGCAGCGCCCCGGGCCTAGACAATGAGCAGTTCTTC
CDR3: CASSAPGLDNEQFF

V: TRBV10-3
D: NA
J: TRBJ2-1
size: NA
DNA: TGTGCCATCAGTGCGGACTACAATGAGCAGTTCTTC
CDR3: CAISADYNEQFF

V: TRBV20-1
D: NA
J: TRBJ2-3
size: many
DNA: TGCAGTGCTAGGATGGTAGCGGTTAGCACAGATACGCAGTATTTT
CDR3: CSARMVAVSTDTQYF

V: TRBV20-1
D: NA
J: TRBJ1-4
size: NA
DNA: TGCAGTGCCCGGGCCGGGAATGAAAAACTGTTTTTT
CDR3: CSARAGNEKLFF

V: TRBV11-2
D: TRBD1
J: TRBJ1-5
size: NA
DNA: TGTGCCAGCAGCTTGGGGGACAGGGTAGGGGTTTATAGCAATCAGCCCCAGCATTTT
CDR3: CASSLGDRVGVYSNQPQHF

V: TRBV9
D: NA
J: TRBJ2-1
size: few
DNA: TGTGCCAGCAGCGTTCAGGGCTACGAGCAGTTCTTC
CDR3: CASSVQGYEQFF

V: TRBV5-1
D: NA
J: TRBJ1-1
size: many
DNA: TGCGCCAGCAGCCAGGGTGTGGACACTGAAGCTTTCTTT
CDR3: CASSQGVDTEAFF

V: TRBV29-1
D: NA
J: TRBJ2-7
size: many
DNA: TGCAGCGTTGAAGGTTACAGTTACGAGCAGTACTTC
CDR3: CSVEGYSYEQYF

V: TRBV5-1
D: TRBD2
J: TRBJ2-7
size: many
DNA: TGCGCCAGCAGCCAGGACGGGACTAGCTCCTACGAGCAGTACTTC
CDR3: CASSQDGTSSYEQYF

V: TRBV7-7
D: TRBD2
J: TRBJ2-1
size: few
DNA: TGTGCCAGCAGACCCCTAGCGGGGCCTGGCGAAAATGAGCAGTTCTTC
CDR3: CASRPLAGPGENEQFF

V: TRBV7-2
D: TRBD1
J: TRBJ1-2
size: many
DNA: TGTGCCAGCAGCCCCAGCCGGGACAGGGCCTTCTATGGCTACACCTTC
CDR3: CASSPSRDRAFYGYTF

V: TRBV5-6
D: NA
J: TRBJ2-4
size: few
DNA: TGTGCCAGCAGCTCCCCCTCTAGAAGCATTCAGTACTTC
CDR3: CASSSPSRSIQYF

V: TRBV29-1
D: NA
J: TRBJ2-3
size: many
DNA: TGCAGCTCGACAGGTGTGTTTAGCACAGATACGCAGTATTTT
CDR3: CSSTGVFSTDTQYF

V: TRBV5-1
D: TRBD1
J: TRBJ2-1
size: many
DNA: TGCGCCAGCAGCTTCCAGGACAGGCGTTACAATGAGCAGTTCTTC
CDR3: CASSFQDRRYNEQFF

V: TRBV11-2
D: NA
J: TRBJ2-2
size: NA
DNA: TGTGCCAGCAGCACAATAAGAAATAACACCGGGGAGCTGTTTTTT
CDR3: CASSTIRNNTGELFF

V: TRBV29-1
D: NA
J: TRBJ1-1
size: NA
DNA: TGCAGCGTGAACAGGGATCCGTACACTGAAGCTTTCTTT
CDR3: CSVNRDPYTEAFF

V: TRBV7-9
D: NA
J: TRBJ1-1
size: NA
DNA: TGTGCCAGCAGGGAGGTGGTGAACACTGAAGCTTTCTTT
CDR3: CASREVVNTEAFF

V: TRBV5-1
D: TRBD2
J: TRBJ2-2
size: NA
DNA: TGCGCCAGCAGCTGGGGACTAGCAATTACCGGGGAGCTGTTTTTT
CDR3: CASSWGLAITGELFF

V: TRBV4-3
D: NA
J: TRBJ1-1
size: many
DNA: TGCGCCAGCAGCCTCTTCAAGTGGTTGGGTACAGATAGTGCCACTGAAGCTTTCTTT
CDR3: CASSLFKWLGTDSATEAFF

V: TRBV6-5
D: NA
J: TRBJ2-7
size: few
DNA: TGTGCCAGCAGTCGAGAGTCCGGGTCCCTGGGGGCCTACGAGCAGTACTTC
CDR3: CASSRESGSLGAYEQYF

V: TRBV7-9
D: TRBD2
J: TRBJ2-7
size: many
DNA: TGTGCCAGCAGCCCCGGGACTAGCGGGAGCTACGAGCAGTACTTC
CDR3: CASSPGTSGSYEQYF

V: TRBV5-1
D: NA
J: TRBJ2-6
size: many
DNA: TGTGCCAGCAGCTTAGGGGGCTCTGGGGCCAACGTCCTGACTTTC
CDR3: CASSLGGSGANVLTF

V: TRBV29-1
D: NA
J: TRBJ2-7
size: many
DNA: TGCAGCGTTGTCGACGGTGGCCAGCTTAAGCAGTACTTC
CDR3: CSVVDGGQLKQYF

V: TRBV5-1
D: TRBD1
J: TRBJ2-7
size: many
DNA: TGCGCCAGCAGCTTGTGGCAGGGGGACCACGAGCAGTACTTC
CDR3: CASSLWQGDHEQYF

V: TRBV20-1
D: TRBD1
J: TRBJ2-1
size: many
DNA: TGCAGTGCTCCGGACAGGGGGCTCAATGAGCAGTTCTTC
CDR3: CSAPDRGLNEQFF